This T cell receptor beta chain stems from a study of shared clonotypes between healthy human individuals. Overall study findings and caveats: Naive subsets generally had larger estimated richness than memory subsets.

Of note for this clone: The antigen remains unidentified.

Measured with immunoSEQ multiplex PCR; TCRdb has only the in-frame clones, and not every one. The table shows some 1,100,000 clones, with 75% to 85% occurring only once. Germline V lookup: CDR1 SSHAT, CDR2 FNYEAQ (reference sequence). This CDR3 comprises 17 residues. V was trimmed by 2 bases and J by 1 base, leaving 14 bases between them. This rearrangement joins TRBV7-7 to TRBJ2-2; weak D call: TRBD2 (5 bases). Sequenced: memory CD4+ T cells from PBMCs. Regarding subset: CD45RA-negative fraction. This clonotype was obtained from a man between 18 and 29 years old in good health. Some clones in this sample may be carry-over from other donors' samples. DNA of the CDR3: TGTGCCAGCAGCTTAAATCCCCTAGCCGGGAACACCGGGGAGCTGTTTTTT. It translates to CASSLNPLAGNTGELFF.